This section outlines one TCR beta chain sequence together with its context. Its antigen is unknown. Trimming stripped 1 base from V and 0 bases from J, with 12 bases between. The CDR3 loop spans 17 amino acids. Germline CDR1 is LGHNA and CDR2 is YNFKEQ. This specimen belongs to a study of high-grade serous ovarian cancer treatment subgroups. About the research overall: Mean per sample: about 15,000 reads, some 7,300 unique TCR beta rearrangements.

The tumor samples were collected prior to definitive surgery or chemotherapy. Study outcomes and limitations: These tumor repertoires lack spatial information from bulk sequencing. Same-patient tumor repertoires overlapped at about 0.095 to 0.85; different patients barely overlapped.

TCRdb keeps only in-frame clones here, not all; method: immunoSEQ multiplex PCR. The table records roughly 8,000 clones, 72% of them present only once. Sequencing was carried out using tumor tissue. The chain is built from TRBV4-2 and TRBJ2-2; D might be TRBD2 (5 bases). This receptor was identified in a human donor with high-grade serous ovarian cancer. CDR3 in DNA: TGTGCCAGCAGCCAAGGAGGGAGTCAGGCGAACACCGGGGAGCTGTTTTTT. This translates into CASSQGGSQANTGELFF.